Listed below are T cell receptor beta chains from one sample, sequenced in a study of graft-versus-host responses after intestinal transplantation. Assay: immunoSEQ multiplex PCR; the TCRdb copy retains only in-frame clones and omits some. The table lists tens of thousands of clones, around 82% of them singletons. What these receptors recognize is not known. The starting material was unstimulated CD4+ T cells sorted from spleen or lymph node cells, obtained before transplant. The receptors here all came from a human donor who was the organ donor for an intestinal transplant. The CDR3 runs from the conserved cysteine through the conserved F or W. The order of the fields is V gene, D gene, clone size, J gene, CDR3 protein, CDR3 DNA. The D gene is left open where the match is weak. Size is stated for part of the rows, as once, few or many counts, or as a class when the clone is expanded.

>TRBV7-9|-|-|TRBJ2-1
CASSSWGGYDRFF
TGTGCCAGCAGCTCCTGGGGCGGATACGACAGGTTCTTC
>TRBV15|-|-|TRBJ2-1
CATSTGRTVAYNEQFF
TGTGCCACCAGCACCGGACGGACAGTCGCCTACAATGAGCAGTTCTTC
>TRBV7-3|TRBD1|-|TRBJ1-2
CASSPPTGDGYTF
TGTGCCAGCAGCCCCCCGACAGGGGATGGCTACACCTTC
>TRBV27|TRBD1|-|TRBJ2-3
CASRPLAGTGLTDTQYF
TGTGCCAGCAGACCCCTGGCCGGGACAGGTCTGACAGATACGCAGTATTTT
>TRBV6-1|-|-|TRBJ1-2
CASSEGQYYGYTF
TGTGCCAGCAGTGAAGGACAGTACTATGGCTACACCTTC
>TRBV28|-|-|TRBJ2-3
CASSAIGGETDTQYF
TGTGCCAGCAGCGCCATAGGGGGTGAGACAGATACGCAGTATTTT
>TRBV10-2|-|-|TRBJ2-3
CASTPDSSTDTQYF
TGCGCCAGCACCCCGGACTCTAGCACAGATACGCAGTATTTT
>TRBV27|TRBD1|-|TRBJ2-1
CASSLSPTGLPYNEQFF
TGTGCCAGCAGTTTATCGCCGACAGGGCTCCCCTACAATGAGCAGTTCTTC
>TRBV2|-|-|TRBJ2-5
CASSEALLAGLQETQYF
TGTGCCAGCAGTGAAGCGCTTCTGGCAGGACTTCAAGAGACCCAGTACTTC
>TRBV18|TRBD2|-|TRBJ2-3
CASSPVAGGQDTQYF
TGTGCCAGCTCACCAGTAGCGGGGGGGCAAGATACGCAGTATTTT
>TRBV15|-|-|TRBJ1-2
CATSRDRVYSGYTF
TGTGCCACCAGCAGAGATCGGGTATACTCTGGCTACACCTTC
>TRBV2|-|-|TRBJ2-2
CASRYRTNTGELFF
TGTGCCAGCAGGTACAGGACCAACACCGGGGAGCTGTTTTTT
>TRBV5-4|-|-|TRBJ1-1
CASSKPGQNTEAFF
TGTGCCAGCAGCAAGCCGGGACAGAACACTGAAGCTTTCTTT
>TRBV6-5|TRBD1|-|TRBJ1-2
CASSYTVRQGGYTF
TGTGCCAGCAGTTACACCGTACGACAGGGCGGCTACACCTTC
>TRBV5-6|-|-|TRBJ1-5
CASNGRHPCNQPQHF
TGTGCCAGCAACGGAAGACACCCCTGCAATCAGCCCCAGCATTTT
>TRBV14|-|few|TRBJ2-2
CASSHRPTGELFF
TGTGCCAGCAGCCATCGTCCCACCGGGGAGCTGTTTTTT
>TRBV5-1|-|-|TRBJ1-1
CASSTWTEGTEAFF
TGCGCCAGCAGCACATGGACGGAGGGCACTGAAGCTTTCTTT
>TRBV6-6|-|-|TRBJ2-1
CASSPDNEQFF
TGTGCCAGCAGCCCAGACAATGAGCAGTTCTTC
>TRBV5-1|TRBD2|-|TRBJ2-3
CASSPGLAGGRWSTDTQYF
TGCGCCAGCAGCCCGGGACTAGCGGGGGGGCGGTGGAGCACAGATACGCAGTATTTT
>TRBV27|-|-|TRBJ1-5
CASGPHRSSTPQHF
TGTGCCAGCGGCCCCCACAGGAGTTCAACACCCCAGCATTTT
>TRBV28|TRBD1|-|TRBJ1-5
CASSWTGNQPQHF
TGTGCCAGCAGTTGGACAGGGAATCAGCCCCAGCATTTT
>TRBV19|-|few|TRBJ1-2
CASSFGANYGYTF
TGTGCCAGTAGTTTCGGGGCTAACTATGGCTACACCTTC
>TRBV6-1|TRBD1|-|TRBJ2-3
CASSERDRISTDTQYF
TGTGCCAGCAGTGAACGGGACAGGATTAGCACAGATACGCAGTATTTT
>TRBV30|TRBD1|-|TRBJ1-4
CAWSGGGGWANEKLFF
TGTGCCTGGAGTGGAGGGGGCGGGTGGGCTAATGAAAAACTGTTTTTT
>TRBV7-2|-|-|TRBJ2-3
CASSLPGTDTQYF
TGTGCCAGCAGCTTACCAGGGACAGATACGCAGTATTTT
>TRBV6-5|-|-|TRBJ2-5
CASSYEFNGETQYF
TGTGCCAGCAGTTACGAGTTTAACGGGGAGACCCAGTACTTC
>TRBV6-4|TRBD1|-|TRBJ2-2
CASSPQGQGITGELFF
TGTGCCAGCAGCCCTCAGGGACAGGGAATTACCGGGGAGCTGTTTTTT
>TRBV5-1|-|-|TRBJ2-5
CASSNRVQETQYF
TGCGCCAGCAGCAACCGGGTACAAGAGACCCAGTACTTC
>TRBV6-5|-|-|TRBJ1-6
CASSYFLQSYNSPLHF
TGTGCCAGCAGTTACTTCTTACAGTCCTATAATTCACCCCTCCACTTT
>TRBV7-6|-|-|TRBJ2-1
CASSLAQSSYNEQFF
TGTGCCAGCAGCTTAGCACAGAGCTCCTACAATGAGCAGTTCTTC
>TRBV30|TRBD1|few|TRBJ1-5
CAWGETGYQPQHF
TGTGCCTGGGGGGAGACAGGGTATCAGCCCCAGCATTTT
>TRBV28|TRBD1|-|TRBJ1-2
CASSLVGQDYPPYGYTF
TGTGCCAGCAGTTTAGTGGGACAGGACTACCCGCCCTATGGCTACACCTTC
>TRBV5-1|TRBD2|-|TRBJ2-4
CASSAGGGAKNIQYF
TGCGCCAGCAGTGCGGGGGGGGGTGCCAAAAACATTCAGTACTTC
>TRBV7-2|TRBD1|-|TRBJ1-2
CASSQDRERGYTF
TGTGCCAGCAGCCAGGACAGGGAGAGGGGCTACACCTTC
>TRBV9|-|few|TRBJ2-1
CASSVGGGRLGEQFF
TGTGCCAGCAGCGTAGGGGGGGGGCGTTTAGGTGAGCAGTTCTTC
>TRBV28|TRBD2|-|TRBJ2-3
CASSPGGQTDTQYF
TGTGCCAGCAGCCCGGGGGGGCAGACAGATACGCAGTATTTT
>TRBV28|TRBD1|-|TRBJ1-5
CASSLSPGTAREPQHF
TGTGCCAGCAGCCTAAGCCCCGGGACAGCCAGGGAGCCCCAGCATTTT
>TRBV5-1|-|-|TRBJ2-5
CASSSAKKNYQETQYF
TGCGCCAGCAGCTCCGCGAAAAAGAATTACCAAGAGACCCAGTACTTC
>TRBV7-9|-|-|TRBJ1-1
CASRPTGNTEAFF
TGTGCCAGCAGACCGACAGGGAACACTGAAGCTTTCTTT
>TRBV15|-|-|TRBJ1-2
CATSRAGGPYGYTF
TGTGCCACCAGCAGAGCGGGGGGCCCCTATGGCTACACCTTC
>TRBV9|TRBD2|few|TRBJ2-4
CASSVSSGGKNIQYF
TGTGCCAGCAGCGTCTCTAGCGGGGGAAAAAACATTCAGTACTTC
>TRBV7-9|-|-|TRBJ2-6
CASPRSGANVLTF
TGTGCCAGCCCTCGGTCTGGGGCCAACGTCCTGACTTTC
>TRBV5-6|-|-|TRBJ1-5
CASSLTGSAGNQPQHF
TGTGCCAGCAGCTTGACAGGGTCGGCTGGCAATCAGCCCCAGCATTTT
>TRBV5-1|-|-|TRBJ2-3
CASSREASTDTQYF
TGCGCCAGCAGCCGGGAAGCTAGCACAGATACGCAGTATTTT
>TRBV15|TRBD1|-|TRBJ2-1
CATSVGQGTGNEQFF
TGTGCCACCAGCGTAGGACAGGGAACGGGCAATGAGCAGTTCTTC
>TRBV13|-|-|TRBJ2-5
CASSFGAETQYF
TGTGCCAGCAGCTTTGGAGCCGAGACCCAGTACTTC
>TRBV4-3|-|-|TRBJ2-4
CASSQDLRQTKNIQYF
TGCGCCAGCAGCCAAGACCTAAGACAGACCAAAAACATTCAGTACTTC
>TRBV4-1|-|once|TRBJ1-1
CASSQLHRMNTEAFF
TGCGCCAGCAGCCAATTACACAGGATGAACACTGAAGCTTTCTTT
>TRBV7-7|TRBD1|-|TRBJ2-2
CASSLQGDTGELFF
TGTGCTAGCAGCTTACAGGGGGACACCGGGGAGCTGTTTTTT
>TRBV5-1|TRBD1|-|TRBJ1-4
CASSLGTGENEKLFF
TGCGCCAGCAGCTTGGGGACAGGGGAAAATGAAAAACTGTTTTTT
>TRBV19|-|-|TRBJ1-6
CASRTGHSPLHF
TGTGCCAGTAGAACAGGGCATTCACCCCTCCACTTT